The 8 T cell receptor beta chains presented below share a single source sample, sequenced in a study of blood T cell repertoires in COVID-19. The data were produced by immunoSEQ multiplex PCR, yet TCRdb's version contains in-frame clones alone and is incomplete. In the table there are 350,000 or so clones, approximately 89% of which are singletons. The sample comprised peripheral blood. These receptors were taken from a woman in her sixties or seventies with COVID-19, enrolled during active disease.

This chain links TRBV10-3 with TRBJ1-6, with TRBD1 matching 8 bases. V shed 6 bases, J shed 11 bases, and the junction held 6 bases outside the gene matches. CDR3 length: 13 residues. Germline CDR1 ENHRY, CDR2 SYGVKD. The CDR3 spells CAIRGQGTAPLHF. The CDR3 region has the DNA TGTGCCATCAGAGGACAGGGAACCGCACCCCTCCACTTT.

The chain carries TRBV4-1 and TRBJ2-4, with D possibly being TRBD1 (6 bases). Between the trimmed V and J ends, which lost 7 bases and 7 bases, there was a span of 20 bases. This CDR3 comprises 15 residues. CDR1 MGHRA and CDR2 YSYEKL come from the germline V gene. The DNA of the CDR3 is TGCGCCAGCAAGGACTTCGGACAGCCGGGTAACATTCAGTACTTC. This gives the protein CASKDFGQPGNIQYF.

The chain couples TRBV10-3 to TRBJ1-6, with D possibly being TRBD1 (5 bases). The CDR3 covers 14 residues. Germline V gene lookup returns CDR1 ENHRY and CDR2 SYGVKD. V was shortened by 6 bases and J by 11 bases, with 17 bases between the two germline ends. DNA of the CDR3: TGTGCCATCAGCCCGATCATGGAGGGACCACCCCTCCACTTT. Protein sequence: CAISPIMEGPPLHF.

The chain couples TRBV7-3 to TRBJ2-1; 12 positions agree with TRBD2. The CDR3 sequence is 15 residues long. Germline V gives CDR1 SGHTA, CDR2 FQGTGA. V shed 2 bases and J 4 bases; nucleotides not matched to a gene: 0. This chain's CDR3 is CASSLLAGGYNEQFF. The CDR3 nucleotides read TGTGCCAGCAGCTTACTAGCGGGGGGGTACAATGAGCAGTTCTTC.

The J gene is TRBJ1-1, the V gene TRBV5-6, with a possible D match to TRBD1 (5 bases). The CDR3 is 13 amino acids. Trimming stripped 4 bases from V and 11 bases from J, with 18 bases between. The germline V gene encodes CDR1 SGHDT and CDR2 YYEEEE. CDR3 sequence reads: CASSVPGLEAAFF. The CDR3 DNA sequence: TGTGCCAGCAGCGTACCGGGACTCGAGGCGGCTTTCTTT.

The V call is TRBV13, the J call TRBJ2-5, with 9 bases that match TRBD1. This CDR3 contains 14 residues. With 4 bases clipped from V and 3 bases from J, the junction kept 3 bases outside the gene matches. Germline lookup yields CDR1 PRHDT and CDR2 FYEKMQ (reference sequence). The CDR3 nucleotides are TGTGCCAGCAGCTCCTGGACAGGGGAAGAGACCCAGTACTTC. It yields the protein CASSSWTGEETQYF.

In DNA, the CDR3 is TGTGCCAGCAGCTTGGCGGCACCTCGGGGAGGCTCACCCCTCCACTTT. Encoded protein: CASSLAAPRGGSPLHF. The chain couples TRBV11-2 to TRBJ1-6; no definite D call. Germline V gene data show CDR1 as SGHAT and CDR2 as FQNNGV. The CDR3 is made up of 16 amino acids. Between the trimmed V and J ends, which lost 3 bases and 10 bases, there was a span of 19 bases.

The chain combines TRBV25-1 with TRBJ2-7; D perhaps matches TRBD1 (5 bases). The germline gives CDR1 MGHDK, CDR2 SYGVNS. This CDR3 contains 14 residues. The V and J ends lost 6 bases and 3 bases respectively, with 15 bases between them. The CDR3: CASSARFRDYEQYF. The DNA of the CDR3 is TGTGCCAGCAGCGCTCGCTTCAGGGACTACGAGCAGTACTTC.